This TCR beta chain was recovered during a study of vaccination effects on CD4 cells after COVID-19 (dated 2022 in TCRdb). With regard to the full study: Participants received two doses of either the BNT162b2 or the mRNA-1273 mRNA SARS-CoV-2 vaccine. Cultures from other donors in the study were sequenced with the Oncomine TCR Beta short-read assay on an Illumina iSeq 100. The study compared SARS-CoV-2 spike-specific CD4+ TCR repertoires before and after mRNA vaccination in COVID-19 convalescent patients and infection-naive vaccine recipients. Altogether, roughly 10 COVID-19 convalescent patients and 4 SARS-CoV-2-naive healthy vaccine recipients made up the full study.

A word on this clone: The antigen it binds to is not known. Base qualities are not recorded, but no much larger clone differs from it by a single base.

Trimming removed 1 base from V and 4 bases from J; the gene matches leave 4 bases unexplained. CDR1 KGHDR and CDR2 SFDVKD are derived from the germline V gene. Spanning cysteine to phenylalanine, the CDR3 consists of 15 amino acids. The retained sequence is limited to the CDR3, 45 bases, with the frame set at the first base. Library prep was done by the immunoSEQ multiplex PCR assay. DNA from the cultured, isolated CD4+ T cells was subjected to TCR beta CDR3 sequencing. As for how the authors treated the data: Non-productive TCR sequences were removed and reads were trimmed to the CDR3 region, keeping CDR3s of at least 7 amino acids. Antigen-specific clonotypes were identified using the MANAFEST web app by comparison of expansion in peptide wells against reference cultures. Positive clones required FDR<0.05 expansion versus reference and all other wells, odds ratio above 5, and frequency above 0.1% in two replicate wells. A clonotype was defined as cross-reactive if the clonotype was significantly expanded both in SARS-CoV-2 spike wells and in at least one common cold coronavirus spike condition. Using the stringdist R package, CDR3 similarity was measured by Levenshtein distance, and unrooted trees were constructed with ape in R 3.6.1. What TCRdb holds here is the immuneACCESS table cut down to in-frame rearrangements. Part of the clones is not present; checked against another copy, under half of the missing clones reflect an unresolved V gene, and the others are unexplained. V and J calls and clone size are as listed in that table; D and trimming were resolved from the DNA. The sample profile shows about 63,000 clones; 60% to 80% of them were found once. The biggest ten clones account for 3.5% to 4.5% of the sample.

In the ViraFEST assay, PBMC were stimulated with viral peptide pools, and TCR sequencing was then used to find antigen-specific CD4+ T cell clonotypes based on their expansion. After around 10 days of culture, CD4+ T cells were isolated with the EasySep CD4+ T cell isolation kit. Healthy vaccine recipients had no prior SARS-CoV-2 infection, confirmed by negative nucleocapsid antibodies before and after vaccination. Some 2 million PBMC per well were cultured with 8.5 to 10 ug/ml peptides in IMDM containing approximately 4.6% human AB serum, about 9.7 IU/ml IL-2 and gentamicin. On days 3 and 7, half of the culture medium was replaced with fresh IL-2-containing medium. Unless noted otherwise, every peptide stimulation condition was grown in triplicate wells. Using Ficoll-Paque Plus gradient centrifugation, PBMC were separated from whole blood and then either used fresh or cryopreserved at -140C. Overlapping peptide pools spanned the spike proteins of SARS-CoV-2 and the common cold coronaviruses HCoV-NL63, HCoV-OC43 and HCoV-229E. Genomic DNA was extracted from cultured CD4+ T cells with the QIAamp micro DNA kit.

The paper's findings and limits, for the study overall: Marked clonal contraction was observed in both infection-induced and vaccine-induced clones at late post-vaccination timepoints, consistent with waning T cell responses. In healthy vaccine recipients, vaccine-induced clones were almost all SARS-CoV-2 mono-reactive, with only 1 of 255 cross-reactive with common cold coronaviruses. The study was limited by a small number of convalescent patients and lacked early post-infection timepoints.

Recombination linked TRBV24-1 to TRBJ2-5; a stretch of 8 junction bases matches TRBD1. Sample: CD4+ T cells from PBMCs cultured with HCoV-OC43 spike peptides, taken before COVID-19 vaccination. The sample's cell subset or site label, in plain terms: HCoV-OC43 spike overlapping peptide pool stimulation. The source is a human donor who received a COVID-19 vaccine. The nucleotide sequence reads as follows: TGTGCCACCAGTGATTTCGGACAGGGCGGAGAGACCCAGTACTTC. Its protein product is CATSDFGQGGETQYF.